This TCR beta chain is drawn from a study of blood T cells in healthy people across ages (dated by TCRdb to 2014 to 2015). With respect to the entire study: Template switching captured roughly one uniquely barcoded TCR beta cDNA molecule per two T cells in model experiments. Using deep sequencing normalized with unique cDNA molecular identifiers, the study measured how TCR beta repertoire diversity changes with age. Four age groups were formed from the donors: young (average roughly 16 years), middle-aged (more than 35), aged (over 55) and long-lived (approximately 80). To avoid experimental bias, donors of different ages were distributed randomly across sequencing lanes. Two additional independent replicas of 1 million unique cDNA reads from the same blood draw were analyzed for two donors (one aged 18 to 29 and one aged 80 or older).

This clonotype has a handful of counts. Its antigen is unknown. No per-base quality is available; no much larger clone lies one base away. Taken from cysteine to phenylalanine, the CDR3 has 15 residues. The entry retains the CDR3 DNA only, 45 bases that are in frame from base 1. The germline V gene encodes CDR1 MDHEN and CDR2 SYDVKM. Trimming takes 6 bases from V and 5 bases from J, and the germline ends sit 16 bases apart. Study-wide conclusions, independent of this receptor: The percentage of naive T cells measured by flow cytometry correlated strongly with observed TCR beta diversity. Because donor CMV infection status was unknown, age-related changes in expanded clonotypes were potentially confounded. Observed TCR beta diversity per million T cells fell roughly linearly with age, and a significant reduction was already apparent by age approximately 41. The long-lived group showed more naive CD4+ T cells, fewer expanded clones and increased TCR diversity than the aged group, suggesting age selection. Total diversity estimates from one million sequenced T cells were considered lower bounds and underestimates. Conclusive comparison of naive and antigen-experienced compartments was prevented by the profiling of bulk unsorted PBMCs.

The library was built by means of 5' RACE. The instrument given in TCRdb is Illumina HiSeq 2500. The second PCR ran for about 6 to 12 cycles and used a J-beta primer mix along with a sample-barcoded 5' primer. Each TCR beta cDNA molecule received a unique molecular identifier from a template-switch 5' adaptor carrying 12 random nucleotides. Each sample yielded at least 3 million CDR3-containing paired-end reads. First-strand cDNA synthesis was performed from all RNA using the Mint cDNA synthesis kit, with priming by a TRBC-specific oligonucleotide. Following uracil-DNA glycosylase treatment, all cDNA underwent a first 18-cycle PCR with the universal primers M1SS and BC2_uni_R. In the original analysis: For normalization, 1 million high-quality reads were randomly selected from each sample, with every read carrying a distinct molecular identifier. Instead of being binned into consensus sequences, reads that shared molecular identifiers were thrown out. MiTCR, set to a Q25 quality threshold and the strictest error-elimination algorithm, was used for CDR3 identification, clonotype clustering and error correction. A nonparametric unseen species model using Euler transformation provided a lower-bound estimate of total TCR beta diversity. TCRdb reworked the public reads: Q25 trimming with fastp, MiXCR clone assembly, productive beta chains retained. Identical CDR3 protein sequences are pooled into one entry, listed with their most common genes and DNA. Clone size and V and J calls follow TCRdb, not the original study. Here the sample has some 790,000 distinct CDR3 sequences; under 35% occur a single time. The top ten hold around a sixth of the sample.

The approximately 39 donors, aged about 6 to 95 years, were systemically healthy Caucasian individuals from Russia. Roughly 9 milliliters of peripheral blood were drawn from each donor into EDTA-treated Vacutainer tubes. Ficoll-Paque density-gradient centrifugation was used to isolate PBMCs, with at least 6.5 million obtained per sample. Total RNA, at least 6 micrograms per sample, was extracted from PBMCs with Trizol reagent. Naive CD45RAhigh/CD27high T cell percentages were measured by flow cytometry on a PBMC aliquot from every donor. Recombination linked TRBV28 to TRBJ2-2; the D match is possibly TRBD1 or TRBD2, with 6 bases aligned in each. The sequence was obtained from a woman over 75 in good health. Sequenced material: blood. The CDR3 protein sequence reads: CASSPARGRTGELFF. The nucleotide sequence is given as TGTGCCAGCAGCCCGGCACGGGGGCGTACCGGGGAGCTGTTTTTT.